This TCR beta chain stems from a study of cytomegalovirus exposure and HLA in healthy donors. Study observations and caveats: HLA restriction was apparent for most CMV-associated TCR beta chains in a later analysis. What was likely a sequencing artifact was a cluster of highly shared sequence variants. Because they were indistinguishable, some V segments, including TRBV6-2 and TRBV6-3, were excluded.

Concerning this clone itself: The antigen is unknown.

As for the donors, each was a healthy bone marrow donor. The PCR had 60 Vbeta and 13 Jbeta primers. Measured with immunoSEQ multiplex PCR; TCRdb has only the in-frame clones, and not every one. The repertoire holds 150,000 to 180,000 clones, roughly 77% seen once, with less than 8.5% in the top ten. This CDR3 region has 13 residues. Trimming cost V 4 bases and J 3 bases; bases outside gene matches: 1. Germline lookup yields CDR1 MGHRA and CDR2 YSYEKL. The chain is built from TRBV4-1 and TRBJ2-7, with 9 nucleotides matching TRBD2. Sequences were obtained from PBMCs. The TCR sequence derives from a young man in good health and CMV-seropositive. CDR3 protein: CASSPTSGYEQYF. Written as DNA, the CDR3 is TGCGCCAGCAGCCCGACTAGCGGCTACGAGCAGTACTTC.